The clone carrying this TCR beta chain was counted many times. Time point here: patch test 1, 2 weeks after DPC sensitization. Regarding treatment: therapeutic diphenylcyclopropenone sensitization with weekly scalp DPC. This sample stems from a study of human T cells and chemical hapten exposure. Overall study: For the roughly 23-week duration of the study, patients were given weekly doses of diphenylcyclopropenone on the scalp.

TCRdb ran MiXCR on the RACE reads and lists one entry per CDR3 protein. The sample records tens of thousands of distinct CDR3 sequences, 9.8% being singletons. This clonotype originated in a woman in her 40s with alopecia areata. Some clones in this sample may be carry-over from other donors' samples. The source was whole blood, collected in connection with sensitization to the hapten diphenylcyclopropenone (DPC).

The CDR3 reads CASSHGQGAYEQYF. For the CDR3, the DNA is TGCGCCAGCAGCCATGGACAGGGGGCCTACGAGCAGTACTTC. The chain employs TRBV5-1 and TRBJ2-7; 10 nucleotides line up with TRBD1. Germline V gene sequence: CDR1 SGHRS, CDR2 YFSETQ. This CDR3 has 14 amino acids. V was pared by 4 bases and J by 2 bases, with 3 bases of the junction left unmatched. Full variable domain (missing parts from reference TRBV5-1 and TRBJ2-7): KAGVTQTPRYLIKTRGQQVTLSCSPISGHRSVSWYQQTPGQGLQFLFEYFSETQRNKGNFPGRFSGRQFSNSRSEMNVSTLELGDSALYLCASSHGQGAYEQYFGPGTRLTVT.